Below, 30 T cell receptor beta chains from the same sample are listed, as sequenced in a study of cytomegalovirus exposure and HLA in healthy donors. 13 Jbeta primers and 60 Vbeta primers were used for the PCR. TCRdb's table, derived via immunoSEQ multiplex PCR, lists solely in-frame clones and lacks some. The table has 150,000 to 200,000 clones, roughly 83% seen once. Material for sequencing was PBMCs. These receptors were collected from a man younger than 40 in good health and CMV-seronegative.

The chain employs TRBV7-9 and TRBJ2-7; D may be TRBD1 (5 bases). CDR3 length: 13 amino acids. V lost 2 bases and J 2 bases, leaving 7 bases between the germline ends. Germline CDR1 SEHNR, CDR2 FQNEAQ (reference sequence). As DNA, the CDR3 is TGTGCCAGCAGCTTATCAGGGACCTACGAGCAGTACTTC. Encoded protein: CASSLSGTYEQYF.

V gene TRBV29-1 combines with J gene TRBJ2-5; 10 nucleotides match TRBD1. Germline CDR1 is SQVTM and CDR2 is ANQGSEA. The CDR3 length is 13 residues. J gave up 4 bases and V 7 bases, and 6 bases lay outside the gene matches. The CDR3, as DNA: TGCAGCGGGGGGACAGGGGCCCGAGAGACCCAGTACTTC. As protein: CSGGTGARETQYF.

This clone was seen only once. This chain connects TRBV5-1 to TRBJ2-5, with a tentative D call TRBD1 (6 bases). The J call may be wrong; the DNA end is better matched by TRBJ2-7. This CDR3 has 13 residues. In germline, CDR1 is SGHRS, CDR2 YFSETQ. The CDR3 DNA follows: TGCGCCAGCAGGGGACACGAATACGACGAGCAGTACTTC. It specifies CASRGHEYDEQYF.

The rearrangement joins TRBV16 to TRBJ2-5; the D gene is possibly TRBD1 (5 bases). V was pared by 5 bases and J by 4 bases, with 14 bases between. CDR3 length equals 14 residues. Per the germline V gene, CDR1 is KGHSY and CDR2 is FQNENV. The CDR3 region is CASSVQGIGETQYF. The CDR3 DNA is TGTGCCAGCAGCGTTCAGGGAATCGGAGAGACCCAGTACTTC.

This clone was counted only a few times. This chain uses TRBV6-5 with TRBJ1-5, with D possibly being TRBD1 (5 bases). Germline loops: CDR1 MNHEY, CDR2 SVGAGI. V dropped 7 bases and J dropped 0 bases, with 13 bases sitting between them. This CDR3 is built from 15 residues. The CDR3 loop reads CASKIRVYSNQPQHF. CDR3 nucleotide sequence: TGTGCCAGCAAGATCAGGGTGTATAGCAATCAGCCCCAGCATTTT.

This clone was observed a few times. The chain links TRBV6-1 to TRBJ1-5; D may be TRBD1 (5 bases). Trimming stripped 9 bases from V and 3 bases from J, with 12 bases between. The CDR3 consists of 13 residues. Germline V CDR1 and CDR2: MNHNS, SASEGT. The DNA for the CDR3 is TGTGCCAGTGACGGGGGATTCAATCAGCCCCAGCATTTT. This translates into CASDGGFNQPQHF.

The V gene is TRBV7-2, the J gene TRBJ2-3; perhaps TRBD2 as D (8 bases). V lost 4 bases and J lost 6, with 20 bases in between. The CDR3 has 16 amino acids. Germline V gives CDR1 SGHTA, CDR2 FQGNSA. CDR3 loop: CASSSKREPRGDTQYF. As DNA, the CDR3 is TGTGCCAGCAGCTCGAAGCGGGAGCCCAGGGGGGATACGCAGTATTTT.

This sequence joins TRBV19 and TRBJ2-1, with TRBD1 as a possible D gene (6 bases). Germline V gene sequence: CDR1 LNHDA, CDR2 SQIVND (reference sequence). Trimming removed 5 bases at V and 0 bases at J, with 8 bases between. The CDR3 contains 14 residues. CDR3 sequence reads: CASSAQGSYNEQFF. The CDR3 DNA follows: TGTGCCAGTAGTGCACAGGGCTCCTACAATGAGCAGTTCTTC.

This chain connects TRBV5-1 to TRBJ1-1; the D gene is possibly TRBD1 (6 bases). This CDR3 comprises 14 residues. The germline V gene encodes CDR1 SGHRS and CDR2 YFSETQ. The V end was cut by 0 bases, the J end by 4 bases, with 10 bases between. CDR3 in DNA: TGCGCCAGCAGCTTGGGTGGGGGGGCCACTGAAGCTTTCTTT. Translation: CASSLGGGATEAFF.

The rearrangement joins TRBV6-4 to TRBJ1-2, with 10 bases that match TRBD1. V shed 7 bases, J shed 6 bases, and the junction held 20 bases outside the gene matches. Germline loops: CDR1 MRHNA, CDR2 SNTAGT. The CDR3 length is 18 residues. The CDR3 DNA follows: TGTGCCAGCACCCCCAGCGGGGACAGGGGCCTTCGGATGAATGGCTACACCTTC. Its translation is CASTPSGDRGLRMNGYTF.

CDR3 bases: TGCAGCGTGGTTCGGACAGGGGGTCAGGAGACCCAGTACTTC. This sequence encodes CSVVRTGGQETQYF. The V call is TRBV29-1, the J call TRBJ2-5, with 10 bases aligning to TRBD1. Germline V gene data show CDR1 as SQVTM and CDR2 as ANQGSEA. V gave up 6 bases and J gave up 5 bases; unmatched junction bases: 9. This CDR3 has 14 residues.

As DNA, the CDR3 is TGTGCCAGCTCCGAATCCTCGGGGTGGCAAGGTCAGCCCCAGCATTTT. Protein: CASSESSGWQGQPQHF. J is TRBJ1-5 and V is TRBV18; no reliable D call. The CDR3 consists of 16 residues. Germline V gene lookup returns CDR1 KGHSH and CDR2 LQKENI. Trimming removed 6 bases at V and 6 bases at J, with 21 bases between.

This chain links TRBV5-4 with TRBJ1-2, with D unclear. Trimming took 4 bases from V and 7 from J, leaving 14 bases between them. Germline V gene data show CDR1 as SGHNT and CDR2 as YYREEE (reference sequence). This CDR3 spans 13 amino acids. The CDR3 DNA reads TGTGCCAGCAGCCCGCAGGAAGAAAGTGGCTACACCTTC. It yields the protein CASSPQEESGYTF.

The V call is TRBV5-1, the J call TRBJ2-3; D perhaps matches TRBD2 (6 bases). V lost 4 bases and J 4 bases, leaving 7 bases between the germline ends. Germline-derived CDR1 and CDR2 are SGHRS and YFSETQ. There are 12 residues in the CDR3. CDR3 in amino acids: CASSPGADTQYF. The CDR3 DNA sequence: TGCGCCAGCAGCCCGGGGGCAGATACGCAGTATTTT.

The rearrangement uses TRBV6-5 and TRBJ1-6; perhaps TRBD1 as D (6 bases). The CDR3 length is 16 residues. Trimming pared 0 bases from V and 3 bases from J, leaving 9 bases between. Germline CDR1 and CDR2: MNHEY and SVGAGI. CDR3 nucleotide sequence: TGTGCCAGCAGTTACTCCGGACAGCACTATAATTCACCCCTCCACTTT. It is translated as CASSYSGQHYNSPLHF.

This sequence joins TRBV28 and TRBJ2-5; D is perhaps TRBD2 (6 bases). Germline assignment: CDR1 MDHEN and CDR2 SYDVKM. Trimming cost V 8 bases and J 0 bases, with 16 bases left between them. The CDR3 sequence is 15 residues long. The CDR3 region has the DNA TGTGCCAGCGTCGGTGGCGGGGAGTACCAAGAGACCCAGTACTTC. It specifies CASVGGGEYQETQYF.

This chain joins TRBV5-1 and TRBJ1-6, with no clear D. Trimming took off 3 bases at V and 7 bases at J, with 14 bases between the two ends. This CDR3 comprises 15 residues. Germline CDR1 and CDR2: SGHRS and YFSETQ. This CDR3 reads CASSYAAGLNSPLHF. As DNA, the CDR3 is TGCGCCAGCAGCTACGCGGCAGGACTAAATTCACCCCTCCACTTT.

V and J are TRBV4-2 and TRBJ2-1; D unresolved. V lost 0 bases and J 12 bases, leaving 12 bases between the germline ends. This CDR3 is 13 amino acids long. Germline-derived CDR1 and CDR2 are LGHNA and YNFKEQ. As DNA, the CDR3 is TGTGCCAGCAGCCAAGATCCTGCGCGCCCGCAGTTCTTC. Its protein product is CASSQDPARPQFF.

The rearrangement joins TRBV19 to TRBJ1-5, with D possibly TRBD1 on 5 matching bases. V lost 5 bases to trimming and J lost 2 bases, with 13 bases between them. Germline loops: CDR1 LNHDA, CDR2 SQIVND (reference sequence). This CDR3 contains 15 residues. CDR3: CASSPQGEGNQPQHF. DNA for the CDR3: TGTGCCAGTAGTCCGCAGGGTGAAGGCAATCAGCCCCAGCATTTT.

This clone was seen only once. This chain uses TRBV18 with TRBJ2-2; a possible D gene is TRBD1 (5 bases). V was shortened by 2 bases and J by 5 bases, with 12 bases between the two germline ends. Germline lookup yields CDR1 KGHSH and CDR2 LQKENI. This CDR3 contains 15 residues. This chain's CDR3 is CASSPGAVSTGELFF. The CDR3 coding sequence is TGTGCCAGCTCACCAGGGGCCGTGAGTACCGGGGAGCTGTTTTTT.

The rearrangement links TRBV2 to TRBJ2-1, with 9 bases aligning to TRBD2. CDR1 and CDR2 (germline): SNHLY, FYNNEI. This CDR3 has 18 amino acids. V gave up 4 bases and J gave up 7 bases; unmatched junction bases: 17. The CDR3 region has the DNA TGTGCCAGCAGTGGGCCCTTTCTGCGGGCTAGCGGGAAAAATGAGCAGTTCTTC. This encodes CASSGPFLRASGKNEQFF. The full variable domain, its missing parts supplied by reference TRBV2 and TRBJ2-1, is EPEVTQTPSHQVTQMGQEVILRCVPISNHLYFYWYRQILGQKVEFLVSFYNNEISEKSEIFDDQFSVERPDGSNFTLKIRSTKLEDSAMYFCASSGPFLRASGKNEQFFGPGTRLTVL.

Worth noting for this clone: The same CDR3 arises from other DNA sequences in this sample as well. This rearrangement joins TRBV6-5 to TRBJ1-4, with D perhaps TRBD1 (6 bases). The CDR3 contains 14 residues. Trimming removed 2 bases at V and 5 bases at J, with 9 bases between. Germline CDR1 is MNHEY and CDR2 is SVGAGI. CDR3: CASSYSTGNEKLFF. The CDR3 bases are TGTGCCAGCAGTTACAGTACAGGGAATGAAAAACTGTTTTTT.

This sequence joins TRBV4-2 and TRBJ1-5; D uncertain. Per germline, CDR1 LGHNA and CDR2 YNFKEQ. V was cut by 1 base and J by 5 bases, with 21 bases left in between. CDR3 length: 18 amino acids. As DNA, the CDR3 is TGTGCCAGCAGCCAAGGAGATACCCCAGGTTACTCTGATCAGCCCCAGCATTTT. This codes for CASSQGDTPGYSDQPQHF.

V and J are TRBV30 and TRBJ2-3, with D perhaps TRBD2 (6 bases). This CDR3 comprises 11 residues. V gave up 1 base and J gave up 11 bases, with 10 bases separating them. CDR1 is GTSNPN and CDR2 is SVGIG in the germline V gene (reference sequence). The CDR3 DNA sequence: TGTGCCTGGAGTGGGAGGGGAAGGCAGTATTTT. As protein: CAWSGRGRQYF.

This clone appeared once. This CDR3 reads CASSLLTGRQGYTF. CDR3 DNA sequence: TGTGCCAGCAGCCTCCTGACAGGGCGGCAGGGCTACACCTTC. The chain is built from TRBV11-3 and TRBJ1-2; 7 positions agree with TRBD1. Germline V gene data show CDR1 as SGHNT and CDR2 as YENEEA. With V trimmed by 5 bases and J by 8 bases, 11 bases remained unmatched. This CDR3 contains 14 residues.

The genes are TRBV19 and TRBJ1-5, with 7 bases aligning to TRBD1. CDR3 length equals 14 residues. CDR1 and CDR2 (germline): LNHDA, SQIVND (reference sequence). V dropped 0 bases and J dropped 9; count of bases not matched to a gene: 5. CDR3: CASSIDRGMWPQHF. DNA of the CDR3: TGTGCCAGTAGTATAGACAGGGGGATGTGGCCCCAGCATTTT.

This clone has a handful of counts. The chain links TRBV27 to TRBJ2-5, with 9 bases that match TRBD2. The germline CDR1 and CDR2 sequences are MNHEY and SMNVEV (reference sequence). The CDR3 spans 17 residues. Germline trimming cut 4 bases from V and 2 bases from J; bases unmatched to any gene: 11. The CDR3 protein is CASSSLNSGSYQETQYF. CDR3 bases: TGTGCCAGCAGTTCCCTGAATAGCGGGAGTTATCAAGAGACCCAGTACTTC.

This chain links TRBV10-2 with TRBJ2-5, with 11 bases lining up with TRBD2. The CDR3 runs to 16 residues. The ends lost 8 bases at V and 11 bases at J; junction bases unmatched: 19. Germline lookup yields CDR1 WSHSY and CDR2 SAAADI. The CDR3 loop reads CASSSSGGRRPREQYF. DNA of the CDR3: TGCGCCAGCTCGTCTAGCGGGGGGCGTCGTCCTAGGGAGCAGTACTTC.

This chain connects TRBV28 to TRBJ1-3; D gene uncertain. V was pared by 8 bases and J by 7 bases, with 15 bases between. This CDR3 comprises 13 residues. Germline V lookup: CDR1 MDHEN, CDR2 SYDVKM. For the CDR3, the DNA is TGTGCCAGCCAAGTAGAGGGCACGAACACCATATATTTT. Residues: CASQVEGTNTIYF.

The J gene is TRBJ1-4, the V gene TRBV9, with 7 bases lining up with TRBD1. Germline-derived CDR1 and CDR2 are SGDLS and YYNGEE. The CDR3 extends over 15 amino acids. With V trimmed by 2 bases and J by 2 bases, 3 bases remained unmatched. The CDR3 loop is CASSVEGATNEKLFF. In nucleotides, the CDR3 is TGTGCCAGCAGCGTCGAGGGGGCCACTAATGAAAAACTGTTTTTT.